This passage covers 13 T cell receptor beta chains from one sample sequenced in a study of early T cells in non-severe SARS-CoV-2 infection. TCRdb re-derived calls from the 5' RACE reads in MiXCR, one entry per CDR3 protein. The sample includes about 36,000 distinct CDR3 sequences, 5.3% of them seen just once. Input material: whole blood. The receptors were gathered from an adult who was a healthcare worker with PCR-confirmed SARS-CoV-2 infection or an uninfected control (not recorded which).

This clonotype occurred a few times. This chain connects TRBV20-1 to TRBJ1-1, with D hard to call. Trimming removed 6 bases from V and 2 bases from J, with 7 bases in between. Germline values: CDR1 DFQATT, CDR2 SNEGSKA (reference sequence). CDR3 length equals 11 residues. This chain's CDR3 is CSAAPNTEAFF. The CDR3 region has the DNA TGCAGTGCAGCCCCCAACACTGAAGCTTTCTTT.

This clonotype occurred many times. V is TRBV18 and J is TRBJ2-1, with D possibly TRBD2 on 5 matching bases. Germline lookup yields CDR1 KGHSH and CDR2 LQKENI. The CDR3 covers 12 residues. V was clipped by 1 base and J by 11 bases, with 9 bases between them. CDR3 nucleotides: TGTGCCAGCTCACCACAAGACTACAAGCAGTTCTTC. Translation gives CASSPQDYKQFF.

This clonotype was seen many times. V gene TRBV12-3 or TRBV12-4 combines with J gene TRBJ2-2; D is unclear. The germline V and J ends were trimmed by 7 bases and 5 bases, with 14 bases remaining between them. The CDR3 contains 14 residues. The DNA for the CDR3 is TGTGCCAGCACCGTAGTAGGCGGAACCGGGGAGCTGTTTTTT. It yields the protein CASTVVGGTGELFF.

The sample holds a few counts of this clonotype. The rearrangement links TRBV12-3 or TRBV12-4 to TRBJ1-4, with D possibly being TRBD1 (5 bases). V lost 6 bases, J lost 11 bases, and 13 bases lay in between. The CDR3 extends over 12 amino acids. CDR3 DNA sequence: TGTGCCAGCAGCTGGGGGAGGCGGAAACTGTTTTTT. Amino acid sequence: CASSWGRRKLFF.

This clonotype was seen at least ten times. This sequence joins TRBV9 and TRBJ2-7; a weak D match, TRBD1 (6 bases). Germline CDR1 is SGDLS and CDR2 is YYNGEE. V was cut by 0 bases and J by 3 bases, with 13 bases left in between. This CDR3 is built from 15 residues. The chain's CDR3 is CASSVDTGSNYEQYF. In DNA form, the CDR3 reads TGTGCCAGCAGCGTAGACACAGGGTCAAACTACGAGCAGTACTTC.

This clonotype was observed at least ten times. The chain joins TRBV5-4 to TRBJ2-3; 12 bases match TRBD2. CDR1 and CDR2 from the germline V gene are SGHNT and YYREEE (reference sequence). The CDR3 covers 16 residues. J was trimmed by 2 bases and V by 4 bases; bases with no gene match: 5. The CDR3 sequence: CASSITSGRLTDTQYF. CDR3 nucleotides: TGTGCCAGCAGCATTACTAGCGGGAGGCTCACAGATACGCAGTATTTT.

This chain joins TRBV10-3 and TRBJ2-3, with TRBD2 as a possible D gene (6 bases). The V gene's germline CDR1 is ENHRY and CDR2 SYGVKD. This CDR3 contains 14 residues. The V gene lost 3 bases and the J gene lost 6 bases, with 13 bases spanning the gap. The CDR3 loop reads CAISETRLGDTQYF. The CDR3 nucleotides read TGTGCCATCAGTGAAACCCGACTAGGCGATACGCAGTATTTT.

This clonotype was seen many times. The chain combines TRBV7-2 with TRBJ2-4; TRBD1 agrees at 12 bases. Germline V CDR1 and CDR2: SGHTA, FQGNSA. This CDR3 has 15 residues. V was pared by 5 bases and J by 7 bases, with 6 bases of the junction left unmatched. CDR3 in amino acids: CASSEGQGAQNIQYF. As DNA, the CDR3 is TGTGCCAGCAGCGAGGGACAGGGGGCTCAGAACATTCAGTACTTC.

The V call is TRBV5-1, the J call TRBJ2-7, with 9 positions matching TRBD2. CDR1 and CDR2 from the germline V gene are SGHRS and YFSETQ. This CDR3 has 15 residues. The trim removed 0 bases at V and 4 bases at J, leaving 5 bases unmatched. This CDR3 reads CASSLGLAAPYEQYF. The CDR3, as DNA: TGCGCCAGCAGCTTGGGACTAGCGGCCCCTTACGAGCAGTACTTC.

This clonotype was observed at least ten times. The chain recombines TRBV29-1 with TRBJ2-7, with TRBD2 identical over 11 bases. This CDR3 is built from 13 residues. V shed 4 bases, J shed 6 bases, and the junction held 5 bases outside the gene matches. Germline values: CDR1 SQVTM, CDR2 ANQGSEA. CDR3 region: CSVVGLAVSEQYF. DNA for the CDR3: TGCAGCGTTGTGGGACTAGCGGTGAGCGAGCAGTACTTC.

The chain couples TRBV28 to TRBJ2-1; perhaps TRBD1 as D (5 bases). Trimming removed 4 bases from V and 3 bases from J, with 13 bases in between. The CDR3 loop spans 15 amino acids. Germline V CDR1 and CDR2: MDHEN, SYDVKM. CDR3 nucleotides: TGTGCCAGCAGTTCGCCAGGGTCCAACTACAATGAGCAGTTCTTC. It translates to CASSSPGSNYNEQFF.

This clonotype was observed many times. The CDR3 sequence: CATSRDSPSGGRETQYF. DNA of the CDR3: TGTGCCACCAGCAGAGATTCCCCTAGCGGGGGACGCGAGACCCAGTACTTC. V gene TRBV15 combines with J gene TRBJ2-5, with 10 nucleotides matching TRBD2. The length of the CDR3 is 17 residues. The V gene's germline CDR1 is LNHNV and CDR2 YYDKDF (reference sequence). V lost 0 bases to trimming and J lost 5 bases; unmatched junction nucleotides: 9.

This clonotype has a count of ten or more. The rearrangement uses TRBV18 and TRBJ2-2, with 11 bases that match TRBD2. V dropped 3 bases and J dropped 5; count of bases not matched to a gene: 5. Germline CDR1 KGHSH, CDR2 LQKENI. The CDR3 spans 16 residues. The CDR3 nucleotides read TGTGCCAGCTCACCGCCGGGACTAGCGGAAACCGGGGAGCTGTTTTTT. This encodes CASSPPGLAETGELFF.